This T cell receptor (beta chain) was sequenced for a study of blood T cell repertoires in COVID-19 (dated by TCRdb to the early 2020s). General notes on the study: Collaborator samples came from the United States, Italy and Spain and covered acute and convalescent phases of COVID-19. The prospective study material was composed of cDNA or gDNA derived from T cells, B-cell-depleted T cells, or PBMCs. Subjects who had been exposed to COVID-19, were actively infected with it, or had recovered from it provided the deeply sampled blood TCRbeta repertoires that made up the dataset. The repertoires were released in a freely available public database meant as a resource for research on the immune response to SARS-CoV-2. The samples were drawn from two sources: the first 160 participants of the ongoing ImmuneRACE study, and 950 to 1,500 subjects contributed by 6 global collaborators. Nearly every sample came with metadata listing a de-identified subject ID, COVID-19 status, age in years and sex. Where available, HLA class I and class II types were obtained from metadata supplied by the sample provider rather than from assay-based typing.

Whole blood was collected in K2EDTA tubes by collaborating institutions according to the institutions' own protocols. For TCRbeta analysis, collaborators shipped samples as frozen whole blood, isolated PBMCs, or DNA extracted from either of those sample types. Counted from cysteine to phenylalanine, this CDR3 has 14 amino acids. The read is trimmed to its CDR3 DNA, 42 bases read in frame from base 1. Taken from the germline V gene (reference sequence), the CDR1 and CDR2 loops are GTSNPN and SVGIG. Germline trimming: 0 bases from V, 2 bases from J; junction bases outside gene matches: 0. To note about this clone: It has no known antigen specificity. No much larger clone is present one base from it, and per-base qualities are unavailable.

The immunoSEQ Assay, a bias-controlled multiplex PCR, was used to amplify TCRbeta CDR3 regions from genomic DNA. On the authors' methods: The number of nucleated cells in each sample was estimated from the amplification of reference gene primers within the assay. Sequence reads were collapsed and filtered to measure the absolute abundance of every unique TCRbeta CDR3 rearrangement. For each sample, productive Simpson clonality was calculated as the square root of Simpson's diversity index across productive rearrangements. What TCRdb holds here is the immuneACCESS table cut down to in-frame rearrangements. Part of the clones is not present; checked against another copy, under half of the missing clones reflect an unresolved V gene, and the others are unexplained. V, J and clone size derive from that table, while D and trimming were established from the DNA sequence. This sample lists around 160,000 clones; approximately 80% were detected once. The ten most abundant clones make up roughly 7.7% of the sample.

Points the paper makes about the study in general: The amount of clinical and demographic metadata varied by source and participant and was provided uncurated.

This clonotype was sampled from a human donor with acute or convalescent COVID-19. The donor label of this sample is uncertain. The V gene is TRBV30 and the J gene is TRBJ1-5, and 8 junctional nucleotides match TRBD1. The sample consisted of peripheral blood. CDR3 reads: CAWSVDRGNQPQHF. Here is the DNA: TGTGCCTGGAGTGTGGACAGGGGCAATCAGCCCCAGCATTTT.